The 19 T cell receptor beta chains in this list originate from one sample, sequenced in a study of Ad26.COV2.S vaccination and SARS-CoV-2 variants. Profiling relied on immunoSEQ multiplex PCR, and the TCRdb table lists in-frame clones only, not all of them. The table lists some 340,000 clones, around 84% of them singletons. Treatment reported: about 20 received Ad26.COV2.S at low or high dose, single or two shots; several received placebo; per-sample allocation not given. Following the first vaccine or placebo injection, samples were taken on day 63. This sample comprised peripheral blood, obtained in a trial of Ad26.COV2.S vaccine versus placebo. Receptors were obtained from a person aged 18-65 years who received the Ad26.COV2.S COVID-19 vaccine or a placebo.

The rearrangement uses TRBV2 and TRBJ1-2, with D possibly being TRBD1 (6 bases). The length of the CDR3 is 13 residues. The germline gives CDR1 SNHLY, CDR2 FYNNEI. V was clipped by 3 bases and J by 4 bases, with 9 bases between them. The CDR3 protein is CASSDRQVYGYTF. CDR3 in DNA: TGTGCCAGCAGTGATAGACAGGTCTATGGCTACACCTTC.

The chain combines TRBV3-1 (or the pseudogene TRBV3-2) with TRBJ2-2, with TRBD1 as a possible D gene (6 bases). Germline values: CDR1 LGHDT, CDR2 YNNKEL (reference sequence). The CDR3 has 17 amino acids. V was shortened by 0 bases and J by 5 bases, with 16 bases between the two germline ends. Here the CDR3 DNA reads TGTGCCAGCAGCCAAGATTCCCCCATGACAGGTACCGGGGAGCTGTTTTTT. Translated, it gives CASSQDSPMTGTGELFF.

This rearrangement joins TRBV5-1 to TRBJ1-3, with a weak D call TRBD1 (6 bases). The ends were cut back, 0 bases at V and 3 bases at J, with 16 bases in the middle. Germline values: CDR1 SGHRS, CDR2 YFSETQ. The CDR3 totals 17 residues. Written as DNA, the CDR3 is TGCGCCAGCAGCTTGGGGGGTTGGGACAAGAGTGGAAACACCATATATTTT. It yields the protein CASSLGGWDKSGNTIYF.

As regards this clone: Within the sample, other DNA sequences also encode this same CDR3. The V and J genes are TRBV7-8 and TRBJ2-7, with D hard to call. V was pared by 5 bases and J by 4 bases, with 9 bases between. The CDR3 runs 12 residues. Germline V gives CDR1 SGHVS, CDR2 FQNEAQ. The CDR3, as DNA: TGTGCCAGCAGCCCCCGCGCATACGAGCAGTACTTC. Residues: CASSPRAYEQYF.

The chain is built from TRBV5-6 and TRBJ2-3, with D unclear. Trimming pared 5 bases from V and 0 bases from J, leaving 16 bases between. Germline loops: CDR1 SGHDT, CDR2 YYEEEE. This CDR3 is built from 16 residues. In DNA form, the CDR3 reads TGTGCCAGCAGTTCCCTACAAGTATCTAGCACAGATACGCAGTATTTT. It is translated as CASSSLQVSSTDTQYF. The full variable domain, with the rest looked up from reference TRBV5-6 and TRBJ2-3, is DAGVTQSPTHLIKTRGQQVTLRCSPKSGHDTVSWYQQALGQGPQFIFQYYEEEERQRGNFPDRFSGHQFPNYSSELNVNALLLGDSALYLCASSSLQVSSTDTQYFGPGTRLTVL.

The genes are TRBV7-9 and TRBJ1-2; unclear D gene. Germline lookup yields CDR1 SEHNR and CDR2 FQNEAQ (reference sequence). V lost 3 bases and J lost 6, with 8 bases in between. The length of the CDR3 is 12 residues. CDR3 in DNA: TGTGCCAGCAGCTTGAGACCTCATGGCTACACCTTC. Encoded protein: CASSLRPHGYTF.

In the case of this clone: Other DNA sequences of this sample code for an identical CDR3. This chain links TRBV7-2 with TRBJ2-1; TRBD1 or TRBD2 may be the D gene (5 bases each). Germline V CDR1 and CDR2: SGHTA, FQGNSA. This CDR3 region has 16 residues. V was pared by 1 base and J by 0 bases, with 10 bases between. This CDR3 reads CASSLVGTGSYNEQFF. The CDR3 region has the DNA TGTGCCAGCAGCTTAGTCGGGACGGGCTCCTACAATGAGCAGTTCTTC.

The V and J genes are TRBV19 and TRBJ1-5; maybe TRBD1 (5 bases). The germline V gene encodes CDR1 LNHDA and CDR2 SQIVND (reference sequence). This CDR3 contains 16 residues. Trimming left V 2 bases short and J 0 bases short, with 11 bases between. Here the CDR3 DNA reads TGTGCCAGTAGTATAAGGAGGGACGTTAGCAATCAGCCCCAGCATTTT. Protein: CASSIRRDVSNQPQHF.

V gene TRBV6-1 combines with J gene TRBJ1-2, with TRBD1 as a possible D gene (5 bases). Germline CDR1 MNHNS, CDR2 SASEGT. This CDR3 region has 12 residues. The ends were cut back, 3 bases at V and 3 bases at J, with 5 bases in the middle. Here the CDR3 DNA reads TGTGCCAGCAGTGACAGGGACTATGGCTACACCTTC. This translates into CASSDRDYGYTF.

The genes are TRBV5-1 and TRBJ1-1; TRBD1 agrees at 8 bases. The CDR3 has 14 residues. Unmatched junction bases numbered 7, after V lost 3 bases and J lost 6 bases. Germline V gene lookup returns CDR1 SGHRS and CDR2 YFSETQ. The CDR3 loop is CASSSTGGIPEAFF. CDR3 nucleotides: TGCGCCAGCAGCTCTACAGGGGGAATCCCTGAAGCTTTCTTT.

The chain is built from TRBV5-1 and TRBJ2-7; D remains ambiguous. Germline CDR1 SGHRS, CDR2 YFSETQ. V lost 0 bases, J lost 4 bases, and 17 bases lay in between. CDR3 size: 16 residues. CDR3 protein: CASSLEIRARGYEQYF. The CDR3 nucleotides read TGCGCCAGCAGCTTGGAAATAAGGGCAAGAGGATACGAGCAGTACTTC. Full variable domain (missing parts from reference TRBV5-1 and TRBJ2-7): KAGVTQTPRYLIKTRGQQVTLSCSPISGHRSVSWYQQTPGQGLQFLFEYFSETQRNKGNFPGRFSGRQFSNSRSEMNVSTLELGDSALYLCASSLEIRARGYEQYFGPGTRLTVT.

The rearrangement uses TRBV14 and TRBJ2-7; weak D call: TRBD1 (5 bases). The germline V and J ends were trimmed by 4 bases and 2 bases, with 12 bases remaining between them. The CDR3 has 14 residues. In germline, CDR1 is SGHDN, CDR2 FVKESK. This CDR3 reads CASSRGQKAYEQYF. The CDR3 DNA follows: TGTGCCAGCAGCCGAGGACAAAAGGCCTACGAGCAGTACTTC.

V is TRBV21-1 and J is TRBJ1-2. TRBV21-1 is noted as a pseudogene. The CDR3 is made up of 17 amino acids. The CDR3, as DNA: TGTGCCAGCAGTCTGAAAGGGACTTGTCGTTGGTTCGCTGGCTACACCTTC. This codes for CASSLKGTCRWFAGYTF.

This clone was found once. The genes are TRBV29-1 and TRBJ2-7; 7 nucleotides line up with TRBD1. CDR1 SQVTM and CDR2 ANQGSEA come from the germline V gene. J gave up 3 bases and V 4 bases, and 3 bases lay outside the gene matches. There are 12 residues in the CDR3. The CDR3 DNA reads TGCAGCGTTGCCCGGGACAGCTACGAGCAGTACTTC. This sequence encodes CSVARDSYEQYF.

J is TRBJ1-3 and V is TRBV5-4; the D is unclear. V lost 4 bases to trimming and J lost 0 bases, with 17 bases between them. Germline values: CDR1 SGHNT, CDR2 YYREEE (reference sequence). The CDR3 is 17 residues long. The CDR3 region is CASSHPTSTPSGNTIYF. In DNA, the CDR3 is TGTGCCAGCAGCCACCCCACAAGTACCCCCTCTGGAAACACCATATATTTT.

The chain employs TRBV4-2 and TRBJ1-1, with D possibly being TRBD1 (6 bases). Trimming shortened V by 0 bases and J by 4 bases, and 15 bases separated the two germline ends. The CDR3 consists of 16 residues. CDR1 and CDR2 (germline): LGHNA, YNFKEQ. CDR3 amino acids: CASSQDGGRWGTEAFF. The CDR3 region has the DNA TGTGCCAGCAGCCAAGATGGGGGCAGGTGGGGCACTGAAGCTTTCTTT.

The rearrangement links TRBV29-1 to TRBJ2-7, with D uncertain. With 0 bases removed from V and 5 bases from J, the gap between germline ends came to 11 bases. The length of the CDR3 is 13 residues. CDR1 is SQVTM and CDR2 is ANQGSEA in the germline V gene. The DNA for the CDR3 is TGCAGCGTTGAAGAGTCTAGGGCGAACGAGCAGTACTTC. Translating gives CSVEESRANEQYF.

The chain employs TRBV30 and TRBJ1-1; D is unclear. From germline, CDR1 is GTSNPN and CDR2 SVGIG (reference sequence). This CDR3 spans 12 amino acids. Trimming took off 4 bases at V and 1 base at J, with 7 bases between the two ends. The CDR3: CAWMSPNTEAFF. CDR3 sequence (DNA): TGTGCCTGGATGTCACCGAACACTGAAGCTTTCTTT.

This clone was detected once. In nucleotides, the CDR3 is TGTGCCAGCTCACCCTGGACAGGGGACATGAACACTGAAGCTTTCTTT. Encoded protein: CASSPWTGDMNTEAFF. The chain has TRBV18 and TRBJ1-1; 9 nucleotides agree with TRBD1. The junction had 5 bases not matched to a gene; V was cut back by 3 bases and J by 0 bases. This CDR3 spans 16 amino acids. The germline gives CDR1 KGHSH, CDR2 LQKENI.